This section outlines one T cell receptor beta chain sequence together with its context. V was trimmed by 3 bases and J by 3 bases, leaving 9 bases between them. Germline V gene lookup returns CDR1 SGHTA and CDR2 FQGNSA. The CDR3 contains 13 residues. The data are from a study of blood T cells in healthy people across ages. For the second PCR, which ran for about 7 to 11 cycles, a sample-barcoded 5' primer and a J-beta primer mix were used. Each CDR3 protein is one row after TCRdb ran MiXCR on the 5' RACE reads. The table has about 290,000 distinct CDR3 sequences, roughly 26% seen once. Sequencing was carried out using blood. The origin of this receptor is a woman aged 70-85 years in good health. The chain uses TRBV7-2 and TRBJ2-7; a weak D match, TRBD1 (5 bases). In nucleotides, the CDR3 is TGTGCCAGCAGCTTCCAGGGTTTCTACGAGCAGTACTTC. As protein: CASSFQGFYEQYF.